The T cell receptor beta chain under discussion was sequenced for a study of shared clonotypes between healthy human individuals. Points from the study as a whole: Of the naive CD4 clonotypes, roughly 5.5% were shared across four donors.

Remarks on this clone: Its specificity is not known.

Data came from immunoSEQ multiplex PCR; TCRdb stores just in-frame clones and leaves some out. The table has more than 1 million clones, 75% to 80% seen once. Germline CDR1 SGDLS, CDR2 YYNGEE. This CDR3 is 14 amino acids long. V lost 3 bases to trimming and J lost 5 bases, with 14 bases between them. The TCR comes from a man aged 18 to 35 in good health. Some clones in this sample may be carry-over from other donors' samples. The rearrangement uses TRBV9 and TRBJ1-1; D gene uncertain. Sequencing was performed on memory CD4+ T cells from PBMCs. Subset meaning: CD45RA-negative fraction. CDR3 sequence reads: CASSGYSRGTEAFF. CDR3 nucleotide sequence: TGTGCCAGCAGCGGCTACTCAAGAGGGACTGAAGCTTTCTTT. Full variable domain (missing parts from reference TRBV9 and TRBJ1-1): DSGVTQTPKHLITATGQRVTLRCSPRSGDLSVYWYQQSLDQGLQFLIQYYNGEERAKGNILERFSAQQFPDLHSELNLSSLELGDSALYFCASSGYSRGTEAFFGQGTRLTVV.